This T cell receptor beta chain comes out of a study of OX40 agonist ivuxolimab in advanced cancers. As concerns this clone: What it binds is not known.

Study observations and caveats: Both blood CD4+ and CD8+ T cells showed clonal growth by week 6 at 0.1 to 3.0 mg/kg.

Repertoires were generated with immunoSEQ multiplex PCR, while TCRdb's copy carries only in-frame clones and drops some. This table holds 70,000 to 85,000 clones, about nine tenths found once. Germline CDR1 is SGHAT and CDR2 is FQNNGV. Germline trimming cut 2 bases from V and 3 bases from J; bases unmatched to any gene: 6. The CDR3 spans 16 residues. The sample in question was CD4+ or CD8+ T cells sorted from blood, obtained in a trial of the OX40 agonist ivuxolimab. The source is an adult with an advanced solid tumor such as melanoma, head and neck, liver or kidney cancer. The rearrangement links TRBV11-2 to TRBJ2-1; 8 bases align to TRBD2. CDR3 nucleotides: TGTGCCAGCAGCTTATACGGTCTAGCGGGCTACAATGAGCAGTTCTTC. Its translation: CASSLYGLAGYNEQFF.